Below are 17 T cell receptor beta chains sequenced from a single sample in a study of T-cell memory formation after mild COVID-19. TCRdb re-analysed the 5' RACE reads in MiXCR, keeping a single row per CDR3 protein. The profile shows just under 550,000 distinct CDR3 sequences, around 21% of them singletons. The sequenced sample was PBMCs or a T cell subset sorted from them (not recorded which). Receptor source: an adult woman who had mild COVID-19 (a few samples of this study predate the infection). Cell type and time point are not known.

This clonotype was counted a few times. The CDR3 region has the DNA TGCAGTGCTAGATTGACGGCGGTGGATACGCAGTATTTT. It encodes CSARLTAVDTQYF. This chain links TRBV20-1 with TRBJ2-3; D remains unclear. Germline V lookup: CDR1 DFQATT, CDR2 SNEGSKA (reference sequence). The CDR3 spans 13 residues. Trimming stripped 2 bases from V and 6 bases from J, with 12 bases between.

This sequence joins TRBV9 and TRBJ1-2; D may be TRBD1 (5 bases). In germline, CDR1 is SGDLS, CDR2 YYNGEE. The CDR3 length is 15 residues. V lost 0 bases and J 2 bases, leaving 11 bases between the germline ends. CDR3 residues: CASSVDIGVNYGYTF. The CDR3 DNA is TGTGCCAGCAGCGTAGACATAGGGGTCAACTATGGCTACACCTTC.

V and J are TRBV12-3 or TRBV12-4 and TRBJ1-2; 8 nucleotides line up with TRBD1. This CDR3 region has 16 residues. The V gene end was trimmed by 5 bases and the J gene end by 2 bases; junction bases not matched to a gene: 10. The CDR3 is CASSPLTGGRNYGYTF. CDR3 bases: TGTGCCAGCAGTCCCCTTACAGGGGGGAGAAACTATGGCTACACCTTC.

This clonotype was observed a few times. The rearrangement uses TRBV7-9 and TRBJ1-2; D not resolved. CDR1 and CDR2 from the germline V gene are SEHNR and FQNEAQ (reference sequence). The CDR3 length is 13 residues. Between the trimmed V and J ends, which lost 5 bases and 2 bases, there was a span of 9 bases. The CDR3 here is CASSLRRNYGYTF. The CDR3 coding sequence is TGTGCCAGCAGCCTGAGGCGGAACTATGGCTACACCTTC.

The CDR3 coding sequence is TGTGCCAGCTCACCACCGTGGGATATGCATGGCTACACCTTC. The encoded protein is CASSPPWDMHGYTF. The gene calls are TRBV18 and TRBJ1-2, with unresolved D. In germline, CDR1 is KGHSH, CDR2 LQKENI. The length of the CDR3 is 14 residues. V was trimmed by 0 bases and J by 6 bases, leaving 11 bases between them.

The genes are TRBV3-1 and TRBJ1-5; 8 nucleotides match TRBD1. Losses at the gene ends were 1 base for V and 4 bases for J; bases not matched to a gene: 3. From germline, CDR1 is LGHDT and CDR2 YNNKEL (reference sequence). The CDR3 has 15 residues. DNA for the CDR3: TGTGCCAGCAGCCAAGGAAGACAGGGGAATCAGCCCCAGCATTTT. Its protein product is CASSQGRQGNQPQHF.

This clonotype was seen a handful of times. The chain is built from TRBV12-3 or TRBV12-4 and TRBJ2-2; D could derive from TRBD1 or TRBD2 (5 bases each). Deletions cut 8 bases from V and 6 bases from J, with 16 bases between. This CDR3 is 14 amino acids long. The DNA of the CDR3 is TGTGCCAGCGGCCGGGGACGGAGATCCGGGGAGCTGTTTTTT. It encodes CASGRGRRSGELFF.

CDR3 sequence: CASSSTGTANEKLFF. The DNA of the CDR3 is TGTGCCAGCAGTTCTACCGGGACAGCTAATGAAAAACTGTTTTTT. The V gene is TRBV6-2 or TRBV6-3, the J gene TRBJ1-4; 7 bases map to TRBD1. This CDR3 contains 15 residues. The J segment lost 3 bases and the V segment lost 4 bases, leaving 5 bases of the junction unmatched. Germline V gene data show CDR1 as MNHEY and CDR2 as SVGEGT.

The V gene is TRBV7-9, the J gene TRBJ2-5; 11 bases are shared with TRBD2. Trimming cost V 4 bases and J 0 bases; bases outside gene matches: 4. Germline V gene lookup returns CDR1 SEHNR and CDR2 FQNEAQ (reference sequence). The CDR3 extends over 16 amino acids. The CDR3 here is CASSSGTSGNQETQYF. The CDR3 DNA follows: TGTGCCAGCAGCTCTGGGACTAGCGGAAACCAAGAGACCCAGTACTTC.

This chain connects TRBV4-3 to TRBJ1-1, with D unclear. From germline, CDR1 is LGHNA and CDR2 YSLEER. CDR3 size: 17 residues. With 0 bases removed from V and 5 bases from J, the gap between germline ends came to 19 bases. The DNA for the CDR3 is TGCGCCAGCAGCCAAGACAAAGGGTGGACCGTCGGGACTGAAGCTTTCTTT. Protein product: CASSQDKGWTVGTEAFF.

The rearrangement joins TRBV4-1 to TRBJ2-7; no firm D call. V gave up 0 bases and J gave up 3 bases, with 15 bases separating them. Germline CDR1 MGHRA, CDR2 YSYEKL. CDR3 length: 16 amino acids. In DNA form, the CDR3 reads TGCGCCAGCAGCCAAGATTCGGCCCTGGGGAACTACGAGCAGTACTTC. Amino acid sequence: CASSQDSALGNYEQYF.

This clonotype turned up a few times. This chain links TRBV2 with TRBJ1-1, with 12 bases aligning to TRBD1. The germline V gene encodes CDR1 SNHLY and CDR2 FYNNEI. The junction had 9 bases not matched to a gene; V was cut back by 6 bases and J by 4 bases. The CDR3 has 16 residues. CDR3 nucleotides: TGTGCCAGCAGATTCCGGGACAGGGGGCAGAGCACTGAAGCTTTCTTT. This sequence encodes CASRFRDRGQSTEAFF. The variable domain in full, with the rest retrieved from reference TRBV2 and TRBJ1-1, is EPEVTQTPSHQVTQMGQEVILRCVPISNHLYFYWYRQILGQKVEFLVSFYNNEISEKSEIFDDQFSVERPDGSNFTLKIRSTKLEDSAMYFCASRFRDRGQSTEAFFGQGTRLTVV.

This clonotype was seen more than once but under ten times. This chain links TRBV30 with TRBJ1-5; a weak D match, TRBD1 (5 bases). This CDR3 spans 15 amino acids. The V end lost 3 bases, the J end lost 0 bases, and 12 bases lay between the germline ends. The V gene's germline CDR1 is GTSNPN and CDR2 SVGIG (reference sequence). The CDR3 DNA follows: TGTGCCTGGAGCCTTCGACAGCTTAGCAATCAGCCCCAGCATTTT. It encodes CAWSLRQLSNQPQHF.

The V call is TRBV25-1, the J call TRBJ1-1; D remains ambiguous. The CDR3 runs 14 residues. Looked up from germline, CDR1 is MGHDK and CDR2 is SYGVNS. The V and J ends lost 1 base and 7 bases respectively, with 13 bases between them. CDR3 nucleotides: TGTGCCAGCAGTGAATTTAGTGGGCCGGGTGAAGCTTTCTTT. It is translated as CASSEFSGPGEAFF.

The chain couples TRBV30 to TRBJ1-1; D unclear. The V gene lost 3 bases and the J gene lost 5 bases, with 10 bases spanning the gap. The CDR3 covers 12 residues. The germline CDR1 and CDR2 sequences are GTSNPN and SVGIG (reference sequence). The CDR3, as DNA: TGTGCCTGGAGCCGTCGAGAGACTGAAGCTTTCTTT. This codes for CAWSRRETEAFF. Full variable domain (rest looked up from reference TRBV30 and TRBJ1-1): SQTIHQWPATLVQPVGSPLSLECTVEGTSNPNLYWYRQAAGRGLQLLFYSVGIGQISSEVPQNLSASRPQDRQFILSSKKLLLSDSGFYLCAWSRRETEAFFGQGTRLTVV.

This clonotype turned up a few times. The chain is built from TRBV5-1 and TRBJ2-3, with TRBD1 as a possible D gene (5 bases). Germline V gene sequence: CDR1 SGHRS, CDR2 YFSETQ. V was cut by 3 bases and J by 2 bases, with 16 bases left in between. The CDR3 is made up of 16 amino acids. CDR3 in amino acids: CASSSLGQGVTDTQYF. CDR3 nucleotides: TGCGCCAGCAGCTCCCTGGGGCAGGGCGTCACAGATACGCAGTATTTT.

The CDR3 here is CASSDQLQLAGGETQYF. The CDR3 nucleotides are TGTGCCAGCAGTGATCAGTTACAACTAGCGGGAGGTGAGACCCAGTACTTC. The chain combines TRBV25-1 with TRBJ2-5, with 12 bases aligning to TRBD2. V dropped 3 bases and J dropped 5; count of bases not matched to a gene: 10. This CDR3 contains 17 residues. CDR1 MGHDK and CDR2 SYGVNS come from the germline V gene.